A selection of T cell receptor beta chains follows, all from one sample in a study of CD8 T cells in ankylosing spondylitis. TCRdb used MiXCR to reprocess the 5' RACE reads, holding one entry per CDR3 protein. Among approximately 300,000 distinct CDR3 sequences listed, around 21% were seen once. The sample taken for sequencing was blood, either unsorted or a sorted T cell fraction (not recorded which). These receptors all stem from a female donor with ankylosing spondylitis or in good health (not recorded which). Each CDR3 is given with its conserved first and last residue. Each record gives: V gene, J gene, clone size, D gene, CDR3 DNA, CDR3 protein. D genes are given only for firm matches. Rows give clone size only sometimes, using once, few, many, or a class for an expanded clone.

v_gene: TRBV13; j_gene: TRBJ1-6; abundance: many; d_gene: .; CDR3nt: TGTGCCAGCAGCTTAGATAATTCACCCCTCCACTTT; CDR3aa: CASSLDNSPLHF
v_gene: TRBV28; j_gene: TRBJ2-7; abundance: many; d_gene: .; CDR3nt: TGTGCCAGCAGTCCCCGCTCCTACGAGCAGTACTTC; CDR3aa: CASSPRSYEQYF
v_gene: TRBV12-3/TRBV12-4; j_gene: TRBJ2-1; abundance: many; d_gene: TRBD2; CDR3nt: TGTGCCAGCAGCCAGAGCGGGGGAGATGTCTTC; CDR3aa: CASSQSGGDVF
v_gene: TRBV10-3; j_gene: TRBJ2-1; abundance: .; d_gene: .; CDR3nt: TGTGCCATCAGTGAGTCTTTGCAGTTCTTC; CDR3aa: CAISESLQFF
v_gene: TRBV20-1; j_gene: TRBJ2-3; abundance: .; d_gene: TRBD2; CDR3nt: TGCAGTGCTACGGGACTATTCACAGATACGCAGTATTTT; CDR3aa: CSATGLFTDTQYF
v_gene: TRBV10-3; j_gene: TRBJ2-7; abundance: .; d_gene: .; CDR3nt: TGTGCCATCTCCGGAGGGAGCGACGAGCAGTACTTC; CDR3aa: CAISGGSDEQYF
v_gene: TRBV28; j_gene: TRBJ2-7; abundance: many; d_gene: .; CDR3nt: TGTGCCAGCAGTTTAAGGACGGCTTCCTACGAGCAGTACTTC; CDR3aa: CASSLRTASYEQYF
v_gene: TRBV10-1; j_gene: TRBJ2-1; abundance: .; d_gene: .; CDR3nt: TGCGCCAGCAGTGAGGGCGGGACCGGCTACAATGAGCAGTTCTTC; CDR3aa: CASSEGGTGYNEQFF
v_gene: TRBV7-2; j_gene: TRBJ2-1; abundance: .; d_gene: TRBD1; CDR3nt: TGTGCCAGCAGCTGGGACAGGGCAGGGAATGAGCAGTTCTTC; CDR3aa: CASSWDRAGNEQFF
v_gene: TRBV6-1; j_gene: TRBJ2-1; abundance: .; d_gene: TRBD2; CDR3nt: TGTGCCAGCAGGGTCCGTGGCGGGAGGGTCGATGAGCAGTTCTTC; CDR3aa: CASRVRGGRVDEQFF
v_gene: TRBV29-1; j_gene: TRBJ2-3; abundance: many; d_gene: .; CDR3nt: TGCAGCGTGGGTCGGGGGGCTCCCACAGATACGCAGTATTTT; CDR3aa: CSVGRGAPTDTQYF
v_gene: TRBV20-1; j_gene: TRBJ2-6; abundance: .; d_gene: .; CDR3nt: TGCAGTGCTAGTCCCGCGCCTGGGGCCAACGTCCTGACTTTC; CDR3aa: CSASPAPGANVLTF
v_gene: TRBV6-1; j_gene: TRBJ2-1; abundance: many; d_gene: TRBD2; CDR3nt: TGTGCCAGCTCCGGGACTAGGGCGTACAATGAGCAGTTCTTC; CDR3aa: CASSGTRAYNEQFF
v_gene: TRBV18; j_gene: TRBJ2-1; abundance: .; d_gene: TRBD2; CDR3nt: TGTGCCAGCTCCCCTACTAGCGACAATGAGCAGTTCTTC; CDR3aa: CASSPTSDNEQFF
v_gene: TRBV20-1; j_gene: TRBJ2-1; abundance: many; d_gene: TRBD2; CDR3nt: TGCAGTGCTAGAGATCGTAGGACTAGCCACAATGAGCAGTTCTTC; CDR3aa: CSARDRRTSHNEQFF
v_gene: TRBV18; j_gene: TRBJ1-6; abundance: .; d_gene: .; CDR3nt: TGTGCCAGCTCACCAGGGGGGAATGGATACTCACCCCTCCACTTT; CDR3aa: CASSPGGNGYSPLHF
v_gene: TRBV5-1; j_gene: TRBJ2-1; abundance: few; d_gene: TRBD2; CDR3nt: TGCGCCAGCAGCCCGGGACTAGTAGTCCATGAGCAGTTCTTC; CDR3aa: CASSPGLVVHEQFF
v_gene: TRBV7-8; j_gene: TRBJ1-1; abundance: few; d_gene: .; CDR3nt: TGTGCCAGCAGCTTTTACACTGTGGGTACTGAAGCTTTCTTT; CDR3aa: CASSFYTVGTEAFF
v_gene: TRBV28; j_gene: TRBJ2-5; abundance: .; d_gene: .; CDR3nt: TGTGCCAGCAGGGACCAGGGTTCCCTCGGGACCCAGTACTTC; CDR3aa: CASRDQGSLGTQYF
v_gene: TRBV6-1; j_gene: TRBJ1-3; abundance: .; d_gene: TRBD1; CDR3nt: TGTGCCAGCAGAGGGGCCGACAGGGAGCGAGGAAACACCATATATTTT; CDR3aa: CASRGADRERGNTIYF
v_gene: TRBV4-3; j_gene: TRBJ2-1; abundance: few; d_gene: .; CDR3nt: TGCGCCAGCAGCCAAGGGGGGGCGGTGTACAATGAGCAGTTCTTC; CDR3aa: CASSQGGAVYNEQFF
v_gene: TRBV6-2/TRBV6-3; j_gene: TRBJ2-7; abundance: .; d_gene: .; CDR3nt: TGTGCCAGCAGATCGATCGGGAGATCCTACGAGCAGTACTTC; CDR3aa: CASRSIGRSYEQYF
v_gene: TRBV6-2/TRBV6-3; j_gene: TRBJ1-2; abundance: .; d_gene: .; CDR3nt: TGTGCCAGCAGCCCCTCAGGGGCGGCCTATGGCTACACCTTC; CDR3aa: CASSPSGAAYGYTF
v_gene: TRBV27; j_gene: TRBJ2-1; abundance: many; d_gene: TRBD2; CDR3nt: TGTGCCAGCAGTTTAACTCGACTAGCGGGAATCTACAATGAGCAGTTCTTC; CDR3aa: CASSLTRLAGIYNEQFF
v_gene: TRBV29-1; j_gene: TRBJ2-1; abundance: many; d_gene: .; CDR3nt: TGCAGCGTTGAAAGCCGTTCTGGGTATGAGCAGTTCTTC; CDR3aa: CSVESRSGYEQFF
v_gene: TRBV10-3; j_gene: TRBJ2-2; abundance: .; d_gene: TRBD2; CDR3nt: TGTGCCATGGCTAGCGGGAATACCGGGGAGCTGTTTTTT; CDR3aa: CAMASGNTGELFF
v_gene: TRBV12-3/TRBV12-4; j_gene: TRBJ2-3; abundance: .; d_gene: .; CDR3nt: TGTGCCAGCAGTCCCGGGACGGAGCCCTACACAGATACGCAGTATTTT; CDR3aa: CASSPGTEPYTDTQYF
v_gene: TRBV4-2; j_gene: TRBJ1-5; abundance: many; d_gene: .; CDR3nt: TGTGCCAGCAGCCAGGGGCTGGGCAATCAGCCCCAGCATTTT; CDR3aa: CASSQGLGNQPQHF
v_gene: TRBV7-9; j_gene: TRBJ2-5; abundance: many; d_gene: TRBD1; CDR3nt: TGTGCCAGCAGCTCGTACGGACAGGTCCAAGAGACCCAGTACTTC; CDR3aa: CASSSYGQVQETQYF
v_gene: TRBV12-3/TRBV12-4; j_gene: TRBJ2-2; abundance: .; d_gene: .; CDR3nt: TGTGCCAGCAGTTTAGCCGACAGGAGGGTCGGGGAGCTGTTTTTT; CDR3aa: CASSLADRRVGELFF
v_gene: TRBV4-3; j_gene: TRBJ2-3; abundance: once; d_gene: .; CDR3nt: TGCGCCAGCAGCCAAGATTCAGGACAGAGCCTCACAGATACGCAGTATTTT; CDR3aa: CASSQDSGQSLTDTQYF
v_gene: TRBV20-1; j_gene: TRBJ1-6; abundance: few; d_gene: .; CDR3nt: TGCAGTGCTAGAGATCCAGGAAACTCACCCCTCCACTTT; CDR3aa: CSARDPGNSPLHF
v_gene: TRBV18; j_gene: TRBJ1-2; abundance: few; d_gene: .; CDR3nt: TGTGCCAGCTCACCACCCTGGGAATGGGGCGGCTACACCTTC; CDR3aa: CASSPPWEWGGYTF
v_gene: TRBV12-3/TRBV12-4; j_gene: TRBJ2-1; abundance: .; d_gene: .; CDR3nt: TGTGCCAGCAGCCCGAGGGGTGGAGGGAGCTCCTACAATGAGCAGTTCTTC; CDR3aa: CASSPRGGGSSYNEQFF
v_gene: TRBV20-1; j_gene: TRBJ2-1; abundance: .; d_gene: .; CDR3nt: TGCAGTGCTAGAGGAACAGAGCAGTTCTTC; CDR3aa: CSARGTEQFF